The clone carrying this T cell receptor (beta chain) was seen a few times. Deletions cut 7 bases from V and 2 bases from J, with 14 bases between. Germline values: CDR1 SGHRS, CDR2 YFSETQ. This CDR3 contains 14 residues. TCRdb ran MiXCR on the RT-PCR reads and lists one entry per CDR3 protein. The repertoire holds fewer than 800,000 distinct CDR3 sequences, with approximately 14% as singletons. The V and J genes are TRBV5-1 and TRBJ2-3; tentatively, D is TRBD1 or TRBD2 (5 bases each). The material sequenced was memory CD4+ T cells from blood. This clonotype originated in a female donor in good health, serving as a healthy control. The DNA for the CDR3 is TGCGCCAGCCGCCCCCAAGGGACCACAGATACGCAGTATTTT. Its protein is CASRPQGTTDTQYF.